The 25 T cell receptor beta chains presented below share a single source sample, sequenced in a study of metastatic and nonmetastatic thyroid tumors. Patients underwent thyroid surgery, and none had received any treatment before it. TCRdb re-called clones from the PCR reads using MiXCR. The sample lists about 59,000 clones; 15% to 20% were seen once. The sample taken for sequencing was blood. Receptor source: a male donor with papillary thyroid cancer or a benign thyroid nodule (not recorded which). Some clones in this sample may be carry-over from other donors' samples.

This clone was observed at least ten times. V and J are TRBV4-1 and TRBJ1-2, with D perhaps matching TRBD1 (5 bases). CDR3 length equals 15 residues. The V gene lost 0 bases and the J gene lost 5 bases, with 13 bases spanning the gap. CDR1 and CDR2 from the germline V gene are MGHRA and YSYEKL. The CDR3 region has the DNA TGCGCCAGCAGCCAAGATTATGGGGCAGGGTATGGCTACACCTTC. This sequence encodes CASSQDYGAGYGYTF.

V and J are TRBV20-1 and TRBJ2-7; D gene unclear. The CDR3 sequence is 14 residues long. Germline loops: CDR1 DFQATT, CDR2 SNEGSKA (reference sequence). Trimming cost V 1 base and J 9 bases, with 19 bases left between them. The DNA of the CDR3 is TGCAGTGCTAGAGTGGCGCAAGGAGCCACGGTGCAGTACTTC. Encoded protein: CSARVAQGATVQYF.

This chain uses TRBV7-2 with TRBJ2-3; 8 bases agree with TRBD2. The CDR3 runs 16 residues. V shed 0 bases, J shed 5 bases, and the junction held 7 bases outside the gene matches. Germline CDR1 is SGHTA and CDR2 is FQGNSA. DNA of the CDR3: TGTGCCAGCAGCTTAGCTAGCGGGGAGCATAAAGATACGCAGTATTTT. Translating gives CASSLASGEHKDTQYF.

A few counts support this clone. The rearrangement uses TRBV28 and TRBJ1-2; D not resolved. V was trimmed by 6 bases and J by 4 bases, leaving 21 bases between them. Germline CDR1 is MDHEN and CDR2 is SYDVKM. CDR3 length: 16 residues. The CDR3: CASRVNSQGQSYGYTF. The CDR3 nucleotides read TGTGCCAGCAGAGTTAATTCGCAAGGGCAGAGCTATGGCTACACCTTC.

This clone was seen repeatedly, ten times or more. V gene TRBV2 combines with J gene TRBJ2-1; D is uncertain. The germline CDR1 and CDR2 sequences are SNHLY and FYNNEI. V was pared by 4 bases and J by 5 bases, with 6 bases between. The CDR3 spans 12 residues. This CDR3 reads CASSAWHNEQFF. The CDR3 DNA reads as TGTGCCAGCAGTGCCTGGCACAATGAGCAGTTCTTC.

This clone showed up many times. CDR3 residues: CASSPHGGGTGELFF. The CDR3 bases are TGTGCCAGCAGCCCCCACGGGGGGGGCACCGGGGAGCTGTTTTTT. The chain links TRBV7-3 to TRBJ2-2; 8 positions agree with TRBD2. The junction had 6 bases not matched to a gene; V was cut back by 5 bases and J by 4 bases. There are 15 residues in the CDR3. The V gene's germline CDR1 is SGHTA and CDR2 FQGTGA.

In its sample, this clone was seen many times. The rearrangement links TRBV7-9 to TRBJ2-1, with 7 positions matching TRBD2. Germline V CDR1 and CDR2: SEHNR, FQNEAQ (reference sequence). The CDR3 is made up of 14 amino acids. V lost 5 bases, J lost 6 bases, and 7 bases stayed unmatched. The CDR3 DNA is TGTGCCAGCAGCCCAGGGACTACCGGCAATGAGCAGTTCTTC. Protein sequence: CASSPGTTGNEQFF.

A remark on this clone: This specimen includes other DNA sequences encoding the same CDR3. This chain uses TRBV10-3 with TRBJ2-3; no definite D call. V lost 0 bases and J 2 bases, leaving 6 bases between the germline ends. CDR1 is ENHRY, CDR2 SYGVKD, per germline. The CDR3 contains 14 residues. CDR3 sequence reads: CAISESGTTDTQYF. In nucleotides, the CDR3 is TGTGCCATCAGTGAGTCCGGCACCACAGATACGCAGTATTTT.

This clone was observed a single time. This sequence joins TRBV5-1 and TRBJ2-7, with 8 bases lining up with TRBD2. V dropped 0 bases and J dropped 2; count of bases not matched to a gene: 4. The CDR3 consists of 15 residues. Germline V CDR1 and CDR2: SGHRS, YFSETQ. The CDR3 region has the DNA TGCGCCAGCAGCTTGGGAGGAGCGGGGGCCTACGAGCAGTACTTC. Amino acids: CASSLGGAGAYEQYF.

With respect to this clone: In this CDR3 the conserved last residue, phenylalanine or tryptophan, is missing, so a read error is likely. The V gene is TRBV3-1, the J gene TRBJ1-3; D gene ambiguous. This CDR3 is built from 14 residues. CDR1 is LGHDT and CDR2 is YNNKEL in the germline V gene (reference sequence). V lost 6 bases and J lost 3, with 12 bases in between. CDR3 protein: CASRRSGYGNTIYL. The CDR3 DNA reads as TGTGCCAGCAGGCGTTCAGGTTATGGAAACACCATATATCTT.

This clone was seen ten or more times. The chain uses TRBV28 and TRBJ2-7, with 12 positions matching TRBD2. Germline values: CDR1 MDHEN, CDR2 SYDVKM. The CDR3 extends over 14 amino acids. Unmatched junction bases numbered 4, after V lost 9 bases and J lost 1 base. CDR3 DNA: TGTGCCAGTCAGACTAGCGGGGGATCCTACGAGCAGTACTTC. The encoded protein is CASQTSGGSYEQYF. Supplemented by reference TRBV28 and TRBJ2-7, the full variable domain reads DVKVTQSSRYLVKRTGEKVFLECVQDMDHENMFWYRQDPGLGLRLIYFSYDVKMKEKGDIPEGYSVSREKKERFSLILESASTNQTSMYLCASQTSGGSYEQYFGPGTRLTVT.

This clone showed up many times. The chain carries TRBV20-1 and TRBJ1-2; 7 bases agree with TRBD1. From germline, CDR1 is DFQATT and CDR2 SNEGSKA (reference sequence). The V and J ends lost 6 bases and 7 bases, in that order; junction bases with no gene match: 23. The CDR3 totals 17 residues. This CDR3 is CSAPNRDSSFHGGGYTF. CDR3 nucleotides: TGCAGTGCGCCTAACCGGGACAGCTCATTTCACGGGGGTGGCTACACCTTC.

The rearrangement joins TRBV5-4 to TRBJ2-2, with D uncertain. The CDR3 is 12 residues long. Germline V lookup: CDR1 SGHNT, CDR2 YYREEE (reference sequence). Trimming shortened V by 9 bases and J by 5 bases, and 11 bases separated the two germline ends. CDR3 sequence reads: CATKVGTGELFF. As DNA, the CDR3 is TGTGCCACGAAAGTGGGAACCGGGGAGCTGTTTTTT.

The CDR3 DNA reads TGTGCCAGCATCCCCTCCGGGACAGGTAGATACGAGCAGTACGTC. Residues: CASIPSGTGRYEQYV. J is TRBJ2-7 and V is TRBV11-2; 8 nucleotides match TRBD1. From germline, CDR1 is SGHAT and CDR2 FQNNGV. V gave up 7 bases and J gave up 4 bases; unmatched junction bases: 12. CDR3 length equals 15 residues.

This clone was seen ten or more times. The CDR3 nucleotides read TGCGCCAGCAACCAGGGGGAGGGCGAGCAGTACGTC. This gives the protein CASNQGEGEQYV. The V gene is TRBV5-1, the J gene TRBJ2-7; the D gene could be TRBD1 or TRBD2 (7 bases each). CDR3 length: 12 amino acids. Per the germline V gene, CDR1 is SGHRS and CDR2 is YFSETQ. Trimming removed 6 bases from V and 6 bases from J, with 13 bases in between.

This clone was detected ten times or more. This chain joins TRBV4-2 and TRBJ2-1; D gene uncertain. Looked up from germline, CDR1 is LGHNA and CDR2 is YNFKEQ. The CDR3 consists of 14 residues. V was cut by 0 bases and J by 5 bases, with 8 bases left in between. The CDR3 is CASSQDNTNNEQFF. DNA of the CDR3: TGTGCCAGCAGCCAAGATAACACGAACAATGAGCAGTTCTTC.

On this clone itself: A much larger clone differs by one base, so this may be a read error. The genes are TRBV2 and TRBJ2-6, with 10 bases that match TRBD1. CDR3 length: 16 amino acids. The germline gives CDR1 SNHLY, CDR2 FYNNEI. The trim removed 5 bases at V and 6 bases at J, leaving 7 bases unmatched. CDR3 DNA: TGTGCCAGCAGTAGACAGGGGGCTGCTGAGGCCAACGTCCTGACTTTC. The encoded protein is CASSRQGAAEANVLTF.

This clone was detected ten times or more. This chain connects TRBV5-6 to TRBJ2-7; 8 nucleotides match TRBD2. V trimming: 0 bases; J trimming: 4 bases; junction bases outside the gene matches: 9. From germline, CDR1 is SGHDT and CDR2 YYEEEE. This CDR3 is built from 16 residues. CDR3 in amino acids: CASSLASGGPIYEQYF. The CDR3 bases are TGTGCCAGCAGCTTGGCCAGCGGGGGACCCATATACGAGCAGTACTTC.

Remarks on this clone: An end of the junction differs from the germline gene, which may be a read error. This rearrangement joins TRBV6-2 or TRBV6-3 to TRBJ2-2, with D perhaps matching TRBD2 (5 bases). Germline V gene sequence: CDR1 MNHEY, CDR2 SVGEGT. The CDR3 extends over 15 amino acids. DNA of the CDR3: TGTGCCAGCAGGTCCTTGAGAGAGGGCACCGGGGAGCTATTTTTT. Translation gives CASRSLREGTGELFF.

This clone was seen many times. The J gene is TRBJ1-5, the V gene TRBV12-3 or TRBV12-4, with a possible D match to TRBD1 (5 bases). This CDR3 is 17 amino acids long. Trimming took 3 bases from V and 0 from J, leaving 15 bases between them. The CDR3 DNA follows: TGTGCCAGCAGTTTGAGCCTGACAGTGAATAGCAATCAGCCCCAGCATTTT. It specifies CASSLSLTVNSNQPQHF.

This clone has at least ten counts. The rearrangement joins TRBV18 to TRBJ2-2, with 9 bases aligning to TRBD1. Germline V gives CDR1 KGHSH, CDR2 LQKENI. With 3 bases clipped from V and 4 bases from J, the junction kept 3 bases outside the gene matches. The CDR3 is 15 residues long. This CDR3 reads CASSPGTGITGELFF. In DNA, the CDR3 is TGTGCCAGCTCACCCGGGACAGGGATCACCGGGGAGCTGTTTTTT.

In this sample, this clone turned up many times. V and J are TRBV6-1 and TRBJ2-7; possible D gene TRBD1, 6 bases. This CDR3 is 13 amino acids long. Germline V gene sequence: CDR1 MNHNS, CDR2 SASEGT. V was cut by 7 bases and J by 1 base, with 11 bases left in between. The CDR3 DNA reads as TGTGCCAGCAATACAGGGAGATCCTACGAGCAGTACTTC. Protein product: CASNTGRSYEQYF.

This clone has ten or more counts. This may stem from a read error, because a much larger clone lies one nucleotide away. Additional DNA sequences in this sample encode the identical CDR3. CDR3 sequence (DNA): TGTGCCAGCAGTTATGCCTCTGGGGCCAACGTCCCGACTTTC. Its translation: CASSYASGANVPTF. The chain carries TRBV6-2 or TRBV6-3 and TRBJ2-6; a weak D match, TRBD1 (5 bases). Germline CDR1 and CDR2: MNHEY and SVGEGT. This CDR3 is 14 amino acids long.

This rearrangement joins TRBV10-2 to TRBJ2-7, with TRBD2 matching 7 bases. Germline assignment: CDR1 WSHSY and CDR2 SAAADI. Trimming took 8 bases from V and 2 from J; bases not matched to a gene: 9. The CDR3 length is 14 residues. The CDR3 DNA follows: TGCGCCAGCCGAAGCGGGACGACCACCTACGAGCAGTACTTC. This translates into CASRSGTTTYEQYF.

This clone was counted only a few times. Compared with germline, one end of the junction differs, possibly owing to a read error. This chain uses TRBV12-3 or TRBV12-4 with TRBJ2-1; 10 nucleotides match TRBD2. This CDR3 is built from 18 residues. DNA of the CDR3: TGTGCCAGCAGCTCATGGACTAGCGGCCCCGCCTCGTACAATGATCAGTTCTTC. Translated: CASSSWTSGPASYNDQFF.